One sample yielded the 3 T cell receptor beta chains listed below, sequenced in a study of blood T cell repertoires in COVID-19. Repertoires were generated with immunoSEQ multiplex PCR, while TCRdb's copy carries only in-frame clones and drops some. The sample carries about 17,000 clones, 91% recorded once. The sample consisted of peripheral blood. These receptor sequences come from a man aged 55-75 years with active COVID-19.

V is TRBV5-1 and J is TRBJ1-6; D is unresolved. Trimming stripped 5 bases from V and 6 bases from J, with 15 bases between. CDR1 is SGHRS, CDR2 YFSETQ, per germline. This CDR3 is 15 amino acids long. The CDR3 coding sequence is TGCGCCAGCAGTAGAGGAGAACCAGCTAATTCACCCCTCCACTTT. Amino acids: CASSRGEPANSPLHF.

The chain is built from TRBV24-1 and TRBJ2-6; no clear D. The germline V gene encodes CDR1 KGHDR and CDR2 SFDVKD. Trimming pared 3 bases from V and 4 bases from J, leaving 12 bases between. This CDR3 has 16 residues. DNA of the CDR3: TGTGCCACCAGTGATGAGCCTGCTTTCGGGGCCAACGTCCTGACTTTC. Translating it yields CATSDEPAFGANVLTF.

The CDR3 spells CASSSFYEQYF. The CDR3, as DNA: TGTGCCAGCAGCTCCTTCTACGAGCAGTACTTC. This chain connects TRBV12-3 or TRBV12-4 to TRBJ2-7; D unresolved. V was shortened by 6 bases and J by 3 bases, with 6 bases between the two germline ends. The CDR3 runs to 11 residues.